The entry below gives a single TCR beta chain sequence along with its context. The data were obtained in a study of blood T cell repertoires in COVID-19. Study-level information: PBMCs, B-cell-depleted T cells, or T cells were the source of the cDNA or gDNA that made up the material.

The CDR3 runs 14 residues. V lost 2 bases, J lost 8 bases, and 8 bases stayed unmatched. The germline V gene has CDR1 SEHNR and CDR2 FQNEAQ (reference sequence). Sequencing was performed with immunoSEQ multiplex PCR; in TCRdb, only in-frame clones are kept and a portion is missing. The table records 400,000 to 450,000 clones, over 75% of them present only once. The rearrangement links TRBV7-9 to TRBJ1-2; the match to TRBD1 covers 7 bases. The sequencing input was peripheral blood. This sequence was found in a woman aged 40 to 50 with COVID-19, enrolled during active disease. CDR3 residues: CASSLRTGEEGYTF. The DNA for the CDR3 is TGTGCCAGCAGCTTAAGGACAGGAGAGGAAGGCTACACCTTC.